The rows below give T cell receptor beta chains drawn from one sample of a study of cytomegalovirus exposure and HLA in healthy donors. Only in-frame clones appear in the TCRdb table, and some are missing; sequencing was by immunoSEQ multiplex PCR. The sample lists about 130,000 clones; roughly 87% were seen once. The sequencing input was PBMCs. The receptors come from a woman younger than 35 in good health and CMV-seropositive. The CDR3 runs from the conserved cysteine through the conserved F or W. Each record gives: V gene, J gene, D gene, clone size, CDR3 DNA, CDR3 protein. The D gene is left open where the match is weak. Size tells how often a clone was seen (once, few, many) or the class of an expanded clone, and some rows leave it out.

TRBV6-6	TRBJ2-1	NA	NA	TGTGCCAGCAGTCTAGTCTCCTACAATGAGCAGTTCTTC	CASSLVSYNEQFF
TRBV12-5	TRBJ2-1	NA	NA	TGTGCTAGTGCCCTACAACTAGCCTCGAATGAGCAGTTCTTC	CASALQLASNEQFF
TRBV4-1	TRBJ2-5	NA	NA	TGCGCCAGCAGCCAAGCAGGCGGGGTCGGTGCGACCCAGTACTTC	CASSQAGGVGATQYF
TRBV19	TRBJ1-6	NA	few	TGTGCCAGTAGTATGGCAGTTAATTCACCCCTCCACTTT	CASSMAVNSPLHF
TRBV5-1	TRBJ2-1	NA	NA	TGCGCCAGCAGCTTGGCCTCAGGGGGTCGGGGGAATGAGCAGTTCTTC	CASSLASGGRGNEQFF
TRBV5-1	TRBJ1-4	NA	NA	TGCGCCAGCAGCTTTGGACAGAGTCGGTGGGAAAAACTGTTTTTT	CASSFGQSRWEKLFF
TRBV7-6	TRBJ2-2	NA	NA	TGTGCCAGCAGCTTAGGTACTCCGAACACCGGGGAGCTGTTTTTT	CASSLGTPNTGELFF
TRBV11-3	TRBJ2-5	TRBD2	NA	TGTGCCAGCAGCCCCGGCGGGGGGCAAGAGACCCAGTACTTC	CASSPGGGQETQYF
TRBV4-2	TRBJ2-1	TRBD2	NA	TGTGCCAGCAGCCCCGAAGACGGGGGGGCCGGGCATGAGCAGTTCTTC	CASSPEDGGAGHEQFF
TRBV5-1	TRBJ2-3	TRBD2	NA	TGCGCCAGCAGCTTCAGCGGGGGGATGGGCACAGATACGCAGTATTTT	CASSFSGGMGTDTQYF
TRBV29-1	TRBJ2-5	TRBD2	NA	TGCAGCGCGACTAGCGGGGGGACCCAGTACTTC	CSATSGGTQYF
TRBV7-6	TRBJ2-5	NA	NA	TGTGCCAGCAGCTTGGGCAACCAAGAGACCCAGTACTTC	CASSLGNQETQYF
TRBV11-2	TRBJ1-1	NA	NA	TGTGCCAGCAGCTCCTACAGGGATGCGACTGAAGCTTTCTTT	CASSSYRDATEAFF
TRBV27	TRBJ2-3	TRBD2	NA	TGTGCCAGCAGTACACCCCCGATAGCGGGGGGGCCTGATACGCAGTATTTT	CASSTPPIAGGPDTQYF
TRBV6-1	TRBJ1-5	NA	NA	TGTGCCAGCAGTGAAGTCAGGGATTGGAGCAATCAGCCCCAGCATTTT	CASSEVRDWSNQPQHF
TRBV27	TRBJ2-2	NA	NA	TGTGCCAGCAGTTTCGGGGACACCGGGGAGCTGTTTTTT	CASSFGDTGELFF
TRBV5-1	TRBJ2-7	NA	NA	TGCGCCAGCAGCACCGAAATCAAACAGGGTGAGCAGTACTTC	CASSTEIKQGEQYF
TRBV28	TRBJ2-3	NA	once	TGTGCCAGCACCTCTCCCCCCTCTTATAGAACGGATACGCAGTATTTT	CASTSPPSYRTDTQYF
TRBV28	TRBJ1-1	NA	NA	TGTGCCAGCAGTTCTCTTAGGGGCATGGAGAACACTGAAGCTTTCTTT	CASSSLRGMENTEAFF
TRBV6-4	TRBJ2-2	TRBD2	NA	TGTGCCAGCAGTGAACCCAGCGGGGGTGCTACCGGGGAGCTGTTTTTT	CASSEPSGGATGELFF
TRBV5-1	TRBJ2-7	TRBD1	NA	TGCGCCAGCAGCCCACTACAGGGGGCTGGGGAGCAGTACTTC	CASSPLQGAGEQYF
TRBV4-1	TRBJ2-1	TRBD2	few	TGCGCCAGCAGCCCCTTAGCGGGGCTGTCCTACAATGAGCAGTTCTTC	CASSPLAGLSYNEQFF
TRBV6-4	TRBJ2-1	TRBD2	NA	TGTGCCAGCCCCGAGGTAGCGGGGAACAATGAGCAGTTCTTC	CASPEVAGNNEQFF
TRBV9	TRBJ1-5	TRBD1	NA	TGTGCCAGCAGCTCAAGGGACAGGCCCAATCAGCCCCAGCATTTT	CASSSRDRPNQPQHF
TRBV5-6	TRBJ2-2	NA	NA	TGTGCCAGCAGCTTGGTCGGGAAACCCACCGGGGAGCTGTTTTTT	CASSLVGKPTGELFF
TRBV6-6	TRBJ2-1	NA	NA	TGTGCCAGCACCTTACGGGGATCCTACAATGAGCAGTTCTTC	CASTLRGSYNEQFF
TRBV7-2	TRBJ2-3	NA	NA	TGTGCCAGCAGCCCCGGTGGGCGCTTAGATACGCAGTATTTT	CASSPGGRLDTQYF
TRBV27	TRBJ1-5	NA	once	TGTGCCACCTCCCCCCGGGGTGCTTATCAGCCCCAGCATTTT	CATSPRGAYQPQHF
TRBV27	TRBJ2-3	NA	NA	TGTGCCAGCACCCCCTCGCCGAGGAACACAGATACGCAGTATTTT	CASTPSPRNTDTQYF
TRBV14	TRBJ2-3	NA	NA	TGTGCCAGCAGCAAACAAGATACGCAGTATTTT	CASSKQDTQYF
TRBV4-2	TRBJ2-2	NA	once	TGTGCCAGCAGCCAAGTTCCTAGCGTTGCCGGGGAGCTGTTTTTT	CASSQVPSVAGELFF
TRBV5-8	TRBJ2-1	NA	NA	TGTGCCAGCAGCCGCAGACAGACCTCCTACAATGAGCAGTTCTTC	CASSRRQTSYNEQFF
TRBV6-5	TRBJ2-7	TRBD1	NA	TGTGCCAGCAGTTACGGGACAGGGGAGTACTTC	CASSYGTGEYF
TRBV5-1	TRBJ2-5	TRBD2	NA	TGCGCCAGCAGCCCCTCGCCTAGCGGGGAGACCCAGTACTTC	CASSPSPSGETQYF
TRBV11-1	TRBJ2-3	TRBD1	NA	TGTGCCAGCAGCTTACCCGGACAGGGCCGAGGTCTGTCCACAGATACGCAGTATTTT	CASSLPGQGRGLSTDTQYF
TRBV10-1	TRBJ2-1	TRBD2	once	TGCGCCAGCAGTGAGTCCCTCGGGGGGGGGTTGAATGAGCAGTTCTTC	CASSESLGGGLNEQFF
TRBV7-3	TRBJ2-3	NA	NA	TGTGCCAGCAGCCCAAGTGGCCTTAGCACAGATACGCAGTATTTT	CASSPSGLSTDTQYF
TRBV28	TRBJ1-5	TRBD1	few	TGTGCCAGCACTAGGACAGGGTATAGCAATCAGCCCCAGCATTTT	CASTRTGYSNQPQHF
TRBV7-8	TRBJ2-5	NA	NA	TGTGCCAGCAGCCCGGGACATATAGAGACCCAGTACTTC	CASSPGHIETQYF
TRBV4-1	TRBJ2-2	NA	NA	TGCGCCAGCAGCCCACACACAGGGACCGGGGAGCTGTTTTTT	CASSPHTGTGELFF
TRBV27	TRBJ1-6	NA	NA	TGTGCCAGCAGTCACCGGGAGGGAGCTTCACCCCTCCACTTT	CASSHREGASPLHF
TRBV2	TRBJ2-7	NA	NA	TGTGCCAGCACCTCAATTCGGCGGGAGCAGTACTTC	CASTSIRREQYF
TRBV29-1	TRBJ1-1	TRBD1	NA	TGCAGCGTTGACGACAGGGAATTCACTGAAGCTTTCTTT	CSVDDREFTEAFF
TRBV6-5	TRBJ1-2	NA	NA	TGTGCCAGCAGTTACGGACAGAACTATGGCTACACCTTC	CASSYGQNYGYTF
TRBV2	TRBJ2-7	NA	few	TGTGCCAGCAGCATCTACGAGCAGTACTTC	CASSIYEQYF
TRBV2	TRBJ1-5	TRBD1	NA	TGTGCCAGCAAGGGGGCCGCAGCTCAGCCCCAGCATTTT	CASKGAAAQPQHF
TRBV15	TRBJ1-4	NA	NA	TGTGCCACCAGCAGAGAGAGGCTAAAACTGTTTTTT	CATSRERLKLFF
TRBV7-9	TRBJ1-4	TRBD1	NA	TGTGCCAGCAGCTTGGGGACAGGGGATGAAAAACTGTTTTTT	CASSLGTGDEKLFF
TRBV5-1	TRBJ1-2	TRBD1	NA	TGCGCCAGCAGCCCGACAGGGGACAACTATGGCTACACCTTC	CASSPTGDNYGYTF
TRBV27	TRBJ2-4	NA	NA	TGTGCCAGCAGTCCCCGGGAGCCTGGGGAAAACATTCAGTACTTC	CASSPREPGENIQYF